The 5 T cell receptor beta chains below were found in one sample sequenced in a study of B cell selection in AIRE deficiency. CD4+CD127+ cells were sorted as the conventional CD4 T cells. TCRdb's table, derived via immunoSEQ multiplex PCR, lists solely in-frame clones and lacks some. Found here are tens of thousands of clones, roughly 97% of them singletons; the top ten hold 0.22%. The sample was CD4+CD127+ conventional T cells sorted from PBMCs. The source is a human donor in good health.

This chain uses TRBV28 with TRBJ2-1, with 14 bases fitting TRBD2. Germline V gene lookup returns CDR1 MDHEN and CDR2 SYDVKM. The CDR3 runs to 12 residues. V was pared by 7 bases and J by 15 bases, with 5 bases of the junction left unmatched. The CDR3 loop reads CASTTSGREGFF. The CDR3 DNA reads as TGTGCCAGCACGACTAGCGGGAGGGAGGGGTTCTTC.

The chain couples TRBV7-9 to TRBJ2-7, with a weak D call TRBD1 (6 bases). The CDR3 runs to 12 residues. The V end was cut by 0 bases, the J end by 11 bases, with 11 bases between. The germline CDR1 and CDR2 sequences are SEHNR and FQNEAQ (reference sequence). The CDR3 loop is CASSLASTGKYF. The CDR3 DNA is TGTGCCAGCAGCTTAGCGAGTACAGGGAAGTACTTC. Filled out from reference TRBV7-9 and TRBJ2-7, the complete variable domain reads DTGVSQNPRHKITKRGQNVTFRCDPISEHNRLYWYRQTLGQGPEFLTYFQNEAQLEKSRLLSDRFSAERPKGSFSTLEIQRTEQGDSAMYLCASSLASTGKYFGPGTRLTVT.

The CDR3: CASSPETGTGETQYF. The CDR3 DNA is TGTGCCAGCTCACCAGAAACAGGGACAGGGGAGACCCAGTACTTC. J is TRBJ2-5 and V is TRBV18; 9 nucleotides match TRBD1. Germline lookup yields CDR1 KGHSH and CDR2 LQKENI. The CDR3 totals 15 residues. The trim removed 2 bases at V and 5 bases at J, leaving 6 bases unmatched.

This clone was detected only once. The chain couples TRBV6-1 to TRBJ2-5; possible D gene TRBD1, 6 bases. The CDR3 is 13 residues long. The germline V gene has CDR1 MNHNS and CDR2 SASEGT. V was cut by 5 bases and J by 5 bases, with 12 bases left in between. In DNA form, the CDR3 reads TGTGCCAGCAGTTTACAGGGTCGGGAGACCCAGTACTTC. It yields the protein CASSLQGRETQYF.

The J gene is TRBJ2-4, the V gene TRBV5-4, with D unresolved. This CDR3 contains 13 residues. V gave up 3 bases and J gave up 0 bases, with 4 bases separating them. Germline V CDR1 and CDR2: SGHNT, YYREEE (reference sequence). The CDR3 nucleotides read TGTGCCAGCAGCTCCCAAGCCAAAAACATTCAGTACTTC. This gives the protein CASSSQAKNIQYF.